Described below is a single T cell receptor (beta chain) sequence and its context. The antigen remains unidentified. J was trimmed by 4 bases and V by 3 bases; bases with no gene match: 5. CDR3 size: 15 residues. From germline, CDR1 is KGHSH and CDR2 LQKENI. These data belong to a study of cytotoxic CD8 clonotypes in ibrutinib-treated CLL. General study findings and limits: Under treatment, the uncommon public clonotypes either contracted or remained stable. Baseline levels of clonality went above those of age-matched healthy donors and moved with circulating CD8+ T-cell counts.

Data came from immunoSEQ multiplex PCR; TCRdb stores just in-frame clones and leaves some out. Of 150,000 to 250,000 clones in the sample, around 72% were seen once. This receptor was taken from a human donor with chronic lymphocytic leukemia. The chain has TRBV18 and TRBJ2-1; 8 nucleotides line up with TRBD1. This sample comprised PBMCs, obtained after 24 months of ibrutinib treatment. CDR3 bases: TGTGCCAGCTCACCGCAGGGGGCTGGATACAATGAGCAGTTCTTC. Protein: CASSPQGAGYNEQFF.